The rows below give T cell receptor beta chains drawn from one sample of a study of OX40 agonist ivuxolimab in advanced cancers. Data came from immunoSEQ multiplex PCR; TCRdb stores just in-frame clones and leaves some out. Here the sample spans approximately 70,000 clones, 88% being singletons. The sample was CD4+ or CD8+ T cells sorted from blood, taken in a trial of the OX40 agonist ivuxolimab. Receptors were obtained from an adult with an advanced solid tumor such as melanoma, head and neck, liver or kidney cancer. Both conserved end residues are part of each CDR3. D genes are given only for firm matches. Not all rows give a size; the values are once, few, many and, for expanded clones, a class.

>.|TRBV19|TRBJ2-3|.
TGTGCCAGTAGTTCAGGGGACAACACAGATACGCAGTATTTT
CASSSGDNTDTQYF
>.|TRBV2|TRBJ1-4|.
TGTGCCAGCACATACCAGGGGACTAATGAAAAACTGTTTTTT
CASTYQGTNEKLFF
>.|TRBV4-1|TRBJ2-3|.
TGCGCCAGCAGCCAAACGGGCTTAGGGACAGATACGCAGTATTTT
CASSQTGLGTDTQYF
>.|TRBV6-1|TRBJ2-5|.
TGTGCCAGCAGTGAACCGGGCTACCAAGAGACCCAGTACTTC
CASSEPGYQETQYF
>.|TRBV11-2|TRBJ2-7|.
TGTGCCAGCAGCTCCTTAACGCTGTTCGAGCAGTACTTC
CASSSLTLFEQYF
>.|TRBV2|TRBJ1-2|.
TGTGCCAGCAGGAACAGGCCCGGCTATGGCTACACCTTC
CASRNRPGYGYTF
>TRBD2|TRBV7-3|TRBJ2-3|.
TGTGCCAGCAGCTTAAAAGTGTTGGGGACTAGCGGGACCTGCACAGATACGCAGTATTTT
CASSLKVLGTSGTCTDTQYF
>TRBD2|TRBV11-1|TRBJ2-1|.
TGTGCCAGCAGCTTGAGAGGTAGCGGGATGCACAATGAGCAGTTCTTC
CASSLRGSGMHNEQFF
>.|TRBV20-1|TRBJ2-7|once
TGCAGTGCTACCAAAGGAGGCGAGGCGTACTTC
CSATKGGEAYF
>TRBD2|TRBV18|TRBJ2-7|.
TGTGCCAGCTCGAGCCTCCAGCGGGGCGAGCAGTACTTC
CASSSLQRGEQYF
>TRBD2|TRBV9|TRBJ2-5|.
TGTGCCAGCAGCCTGATGGCTAGCGGGGGGGACGGGACCCAGTACTTC
CASSLMASGGDGTQYF
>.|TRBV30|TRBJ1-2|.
TGTGCCTGGAAAATGGGGGGGAACTATGGCTACACCTTC
CAWKMGGNYGYTF
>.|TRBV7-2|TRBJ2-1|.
TGTGACCAAGCCCCCAATGAGCAGTTCTTC
CDQAPNEQFF
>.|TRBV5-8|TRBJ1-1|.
TGTGCCAGCAGACCGAAGACAGCGTTTAACACTGAAGCTTTCTTT
CASRPKTAFNTEAFF